Reported below is one T cell receptor (beta chain). The sample is drawn from a study of Graves' ophthalmopathy and Graves' hyperthyroidism. For repertoire sequencing, the TCR beta CDR3 regions were amplified from RNA transcripts. Amplification began with first-round RT-PCR using HTBI primers, then second-round multiplex PCR was performed. MiXCR, applied by TCRdb to the multiplex PCR reads, yields one record per CDR3 protein. The sample lists around 1,000,000 distinct CDR3 sequences, 36% seen once, with 8.5% to 14% in the top ten. Sequenced sample: peripheral blood or thyroid tissue (not recorded which). This clonotype originated in an adult man with Graves' hyperthyroidism.

The CDR3 loop is CANAGQGLYEQYF. CDR3 nucleotides: TGTGCCAACGCGGGACAGGGCCTTTACGAGCAGTACTTC. The chain is built from TRBV9 and TRBJ2-7; 9 bases are a match to TRBD1. V was pared by 9 bases and J by 4 bases, with 8 bases of the junction left unmatched. The CDR3 runs to 13 residues. Germline V CDR1 and CDR2: SGDLS, YYNGEE.